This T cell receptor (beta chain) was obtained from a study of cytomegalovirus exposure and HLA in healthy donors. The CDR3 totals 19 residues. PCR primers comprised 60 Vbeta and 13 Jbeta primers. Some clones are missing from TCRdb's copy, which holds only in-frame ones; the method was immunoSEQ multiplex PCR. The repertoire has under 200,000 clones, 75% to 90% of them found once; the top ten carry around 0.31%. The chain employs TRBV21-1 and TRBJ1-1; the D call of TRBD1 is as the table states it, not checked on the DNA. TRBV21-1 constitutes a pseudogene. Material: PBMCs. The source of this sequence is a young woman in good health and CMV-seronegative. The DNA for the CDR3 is TGTGCCAGCAGCAAAATAGGGGTTTTGAATCTTCCCAAGAACACTGAAGCTTTCTTT. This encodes CASSKIGVLNLPKNTEAFF.